This T cell receptor (beta chain) was documented in a study of T cells in Graves' hyperthyroidism and ophthalmopathy. The CDR3 regions of TCR beta were amplified from RNA transcripts. The primer set for the first-round RT-PCR of the TCR CDR3 was HTBI. TCRdb redid the calling of the multiplex PCR reads with MiXCR, one entry per CDR3 protein. The sample lists nearly 600,000 distinct CDR3 sequences, 14% occurring once. This clonotype was recorded at least ten times. The V and J ends lost 2 bases and 2 bases respectively, with 6 bases between them. Germline V gives CDR1 ENHRY, CDR2 SYGVKD. The CDR3 spans 13 residues. It was uncontrolled infection, other autoimmune disease, pregnancy or lactation that excluded patients.

This chain uses TRBV10-3 with TRBJ2-5; D unresolved. The TCR was taken from a woman between 18 and 30 years old with Graves' ophthalmopathy. Sequences were obtained from blood. CDR3 DNA: TGTGCCATCAGTGAGGGGCAGCAAGAGACCCAGTACTTC. Its translation: CAISEGQQETQYF.